What follows describes a single T cell receptor beta chain. The target antigen is unknown. Trimming stripped 5 bases from V and 4 bases from J, with 11 bases between. This CDR3 contains 13 residues. This record belongs to a study of T cell responses to AZD1222 COVID-19 vaccine. The repertoire was sequenced with immunoSEQ multiplex PCR; TCRdb's copy has only in-frame clones and lacks some. The table shows about 130,000 clones, with 80% to 95% occurring only once. Pooling was applied to second doses at about 4 or about 12 weeks. General study results and limits: In the spike-specific TCR repertoire, nearly half reportedly target unmutated variant regions. The donor cohort was predominantly white British with a female majority, and clonal diversity may have been underestimated.

This receptor was taken from an adult who received the AZD1222 COVID-19 vaccine. The chain uses TRBV12-3 or TRBV12-4 and TRBJ1-2; D might be TRBD1 (5 bases). This specimen was peripheral blood, taken 28 days after the second AZD1222 dose. The CDR3 coding sequence is TGTGCCAGCAGTCTCGGGACCCTCTATGGCTACACCTTC. Translating it yields CASSLGTLYGYTF.